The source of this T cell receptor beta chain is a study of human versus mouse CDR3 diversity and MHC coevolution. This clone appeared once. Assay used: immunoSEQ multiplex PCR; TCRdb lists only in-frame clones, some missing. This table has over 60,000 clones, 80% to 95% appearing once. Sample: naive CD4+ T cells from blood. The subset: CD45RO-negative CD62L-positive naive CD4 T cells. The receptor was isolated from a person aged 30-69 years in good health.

Here the CDR3 reads CSVGSIAGDYEQYF. The CDR3 region has the DNA TGCAGCGTTGGCTCTATAGCGGGAGATTACGAGCAGTACTTC. The chain couples TRBV29-1 to TRBJ2-7, with 9 positions matching TRBD2. Trimming removed 4 bases from V and 4 bases from J; junction bases left unmatched: 8. The CDR3 contains 14 residues. Germline CDR1 is SQVTM and CDR2 is ANQGSEA.